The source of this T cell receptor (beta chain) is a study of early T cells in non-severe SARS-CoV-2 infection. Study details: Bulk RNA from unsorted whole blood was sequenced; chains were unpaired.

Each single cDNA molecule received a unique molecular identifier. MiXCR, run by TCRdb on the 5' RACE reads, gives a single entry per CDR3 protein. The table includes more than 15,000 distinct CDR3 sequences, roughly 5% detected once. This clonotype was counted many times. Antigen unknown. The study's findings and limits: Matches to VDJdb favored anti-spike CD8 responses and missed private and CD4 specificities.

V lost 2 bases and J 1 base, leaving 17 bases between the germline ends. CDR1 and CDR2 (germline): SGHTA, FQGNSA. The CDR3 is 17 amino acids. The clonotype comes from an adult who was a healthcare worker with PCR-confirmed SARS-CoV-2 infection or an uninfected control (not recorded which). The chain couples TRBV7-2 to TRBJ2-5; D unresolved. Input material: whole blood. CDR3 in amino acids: CASSLRKRPSLQETQYF. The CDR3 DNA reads TGTGCCAGCAGCTTAAGGAAACGACCGTCCCTCCAAGAGACCCAGTACTTC.